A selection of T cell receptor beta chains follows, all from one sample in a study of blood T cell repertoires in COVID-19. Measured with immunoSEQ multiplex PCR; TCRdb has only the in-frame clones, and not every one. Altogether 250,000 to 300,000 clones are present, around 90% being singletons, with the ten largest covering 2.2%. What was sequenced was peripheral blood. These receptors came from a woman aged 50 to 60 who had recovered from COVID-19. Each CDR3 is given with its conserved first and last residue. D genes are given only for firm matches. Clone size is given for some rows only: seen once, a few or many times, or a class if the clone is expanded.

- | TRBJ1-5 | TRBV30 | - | CAWNQGQGQPQHF | TGTGCCTGGAACCAGGGGCAGGGTCAGCCCCAGCATTTT
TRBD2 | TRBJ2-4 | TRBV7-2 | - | CASSPASGLAKNIQYF | TGTGCCAGCAGCCCGGCTAGCGGACTAGCCAAAAACATTCAGTACTTC
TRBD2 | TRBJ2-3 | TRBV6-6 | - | CASSHRRLAGVQDTQYF | TGTGCCAGCAGTCACCGGAGACTAGCGGGGGTTCAAGATACGCAGTATTTT
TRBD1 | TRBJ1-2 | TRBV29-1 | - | CSVYRTGGLNYGYTF | TGCAGCGTTTACCGGACAGGGGGTCTTAACTATGGCTACACCTTC
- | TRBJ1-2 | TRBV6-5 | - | CASKGRGSGYTF | TGTGCCAGCAAGGGTCGGGGGTCTGGCTACACCTTC
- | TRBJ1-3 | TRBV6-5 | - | CASSSLVVSSGNTIYF | TGTGCCAGCAGTTCCCTAGTAGTAAGCTCTGGAAACACCATATATTTT
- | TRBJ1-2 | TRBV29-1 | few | CSGAGDDGYTF | TGCAGCGGGGCCGGGGATGATGGCTACACCTTC
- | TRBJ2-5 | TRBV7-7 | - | CASSLEGGPGETQYF | TGTGCTAGCAGCTTAGAGGGGGGGCCGGGAGAGACCCAGTACTTC
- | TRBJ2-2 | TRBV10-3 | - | CAIRDSTRGTGELFF | TGTGCCATTCGAGACTCGACCCGGGGGACCGGGGAGCTGTTTTTT
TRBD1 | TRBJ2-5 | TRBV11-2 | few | CASSLGQGVWETQYF | TGTGCCAGCAGCTTAGGGCAGGGGGTTTGGGAGACCCAGTACTTC
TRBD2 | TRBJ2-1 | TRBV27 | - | CASRTSSSINEQFF | TGTGCCAGCCGGACTAGCTCGAGTATCAATGAGCAGTTCTTC
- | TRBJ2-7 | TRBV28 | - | CASSSPGITYEQYF | TGTGCCAGCAGTTCTCCGGGAATCACGTACGAGCAGTACTTC
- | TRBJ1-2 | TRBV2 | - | CASNRQGGYGYTF | TGTGCCAGCAATCGGCAGGGTGGGTATGGCTACACCTTC
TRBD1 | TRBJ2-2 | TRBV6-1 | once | CASSASGTAPTGELFF | TGTGCCAGCAGTGCTTCCGGGACAGCCCCCACCGGGGAGCTGTTTTTT
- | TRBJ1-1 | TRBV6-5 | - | CASTLRGGDTEAFF | TGTGCCAGCACCTTAAGGGGAGGGGACACTGAAGCTTTCTTT
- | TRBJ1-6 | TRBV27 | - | CASSPSSYNSPLHF | TGTGCCAGCAGTCCGAGCTCCTATAATTCACCCCTCCACTTT
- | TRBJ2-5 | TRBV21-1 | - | CASSKGQGGETQYF | TGTGCCAGCAGCAAAGGGCAGGGAGGAGAGACCCAGTACTTC
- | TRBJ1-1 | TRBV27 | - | CASSLQGRTEAFF | TGTGCCAGCAGTTTACAGGGGCGCACTGAAGCTTTCTTT
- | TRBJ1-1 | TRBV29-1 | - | CSVVDRSSSTEAFF | TGCAGCGTCGTTGACAGGTCTTCGAGCACTGAAGCTTTCTTT
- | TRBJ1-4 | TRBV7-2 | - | CASSLGGGSWEKLFF | TGTGCCAGCAGCTTAGGCGGGGGTAGTTGGGAAAAACTGTTTTTT
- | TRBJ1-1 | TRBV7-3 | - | CASSSRAHTEAFF | TGTGCCAGCAGCTCTCGCGCGCACACTGAAGCTTTCTTT
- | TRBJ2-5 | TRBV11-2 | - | CASSLGSTGKETQYF | TGTGCCAGCAGCTTAGGTTCCACAGGGAAAGAGACCCAGTACTTC
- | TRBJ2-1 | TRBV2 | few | CASSEELAVNNEQFF | TGTGCCAGCAGTGAAGAACTAGCAGTCAACAATGAGCAGTTCTTC
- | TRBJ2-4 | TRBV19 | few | CASSPGFLAKNIQYF | TGTGCCAGTAGTCCAGGCTTCCTAGCCAAAAACATTCAGTACTTC
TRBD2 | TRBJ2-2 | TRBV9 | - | CASSLAGGTGELFF | TGTGCCAGCAGCCTAGCGGGGGGAACCGGGGAGCTGTTTTTT
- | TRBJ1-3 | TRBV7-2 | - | CASSLALTGTNGNTIYF | TGTGCCAGCAGCTTAGCGCTGACGGGGACTAATGGAAACACCATATATTTT
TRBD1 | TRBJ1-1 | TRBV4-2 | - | CASSQGDRVYTEAFF | TGTGCCAGCAGCCAAGGAGACAGGGTGTACACTGAAGCTTTCTTT
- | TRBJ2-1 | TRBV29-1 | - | CSVDPWPQGNEQFF | TGCAGCGTTGACCCTTGGCCCCAGGGGAATGAGCAGTTCTTC
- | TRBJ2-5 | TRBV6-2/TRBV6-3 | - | CASSDMVREETQYF | TGTGCCAGCAGTGATATGGTACGGGAAGAGACCCAGTACTTC
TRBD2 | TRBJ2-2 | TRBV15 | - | CATSRILAGGLTGELFF | TGTGCCACCAGCAGAATACTAGCGGGAGGGTTGACCGGGGAGCTGTTTTTT
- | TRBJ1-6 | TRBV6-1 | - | CASSEGEGSYNSPLHF | TGTGCCAGCAGTGAAGGGGAGGGCTCCTATAATTCACCCCTCCACTTT
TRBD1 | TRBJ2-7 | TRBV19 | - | CASTHRGWGYEQYF | TGTGCCAGCACCCACAGGGGATGGGGCTACGAGCAGTACTTC
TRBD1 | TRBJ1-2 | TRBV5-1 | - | CASSLWDRAYGYTF | TGCGCCAGCAGCTTGTGGGACAGGGCTTATGGCTACACCTTC
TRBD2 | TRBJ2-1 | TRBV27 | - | CASSSQGLARLYNEQFF | TGTGCCAGCAGTTCACAGGGACTAGCGCGACTCTACAATGAGCAGTTCTTC
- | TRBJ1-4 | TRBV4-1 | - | CASSQVGQAGRREEKLFF | TGCGCCAGCAGCCAAGTAGGGCAGGCCGGGAGAAGAGAAGAAAAACTGTTTTTT
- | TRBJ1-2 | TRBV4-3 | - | CASSQRLGGLGRGIYGYTF | TGCGCCAGCAGCCAACGACTTGGAGGTCTAGGCAGGGGAATCTATGGCTACACCTTC
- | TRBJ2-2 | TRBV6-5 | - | CASSYSTGSGELFF | TGTGCCAGCAGTTACTCGACTGGTTCCGGGGAGCTGTTTTTT
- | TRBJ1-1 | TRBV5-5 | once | CASSLARGRKMNTEAFF | TGTGCCAGCAGCTTGGCCCGAGGGAGAAAGATGAACACTGAAGCTTTCTTT
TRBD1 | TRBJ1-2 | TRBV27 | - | CASSFYGTAYGYTF | TGTGCCAGCAGTTTCTATGGGACAGCTTATGGCTACACCTTC
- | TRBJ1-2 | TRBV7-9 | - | CASTQSHQGQLGYTF | TGTGCCAGCACCCAATCACACCAAGGACAGCTTGGCTACACCTTC
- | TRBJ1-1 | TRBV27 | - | CASSTKGRQAAFF | TGTGCCAGCAGCACAAAGGGGCGCCAGGCGGCTTTCTTT
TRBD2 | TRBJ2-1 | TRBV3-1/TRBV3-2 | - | CASSQFSGNEQFF | TGTGCCAGCAGCCAATTTAGCGGGAATGAGCAGTTCTTC
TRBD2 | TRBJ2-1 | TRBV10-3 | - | CAISGAERGVIYNEQFF | TGTGCCATCAGTGGGGCGGAGCGGGGGGTCATCTACAATGAGCAGTTCTTC
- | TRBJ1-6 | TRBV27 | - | CASSFRGAAAKYSPLHF | TGTGCCAGCAGCTTCCGTGGCGCGGCAGCCAAATATTCACCCCTCCACTTT
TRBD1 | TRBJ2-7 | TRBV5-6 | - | CASSVRDSPTFRTYEQYF | TGTGCCAGCAGCGTCCGGGACAGCCCGACATTCCGGACCTACGAGCAGTACTTC
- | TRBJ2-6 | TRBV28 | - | CASSLSSGANVLTF | TGTGCCAGCAGTTTGAGCTCTGGGGCCAACGTCCTGACTTTC
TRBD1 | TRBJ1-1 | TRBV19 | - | CASSIASQGRGTEAFF | TGTGCCAGTAGTATAGCCTCACAGGGGCGGGGCACTGAAGCTTTCTTT
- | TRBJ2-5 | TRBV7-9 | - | CASSLGDLRQETQYF | TGTGCCAGCAGCTTAGGGGACTTAAGGCAAGAGACCCAGTACTTC
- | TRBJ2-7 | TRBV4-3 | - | CASSQVGSSYEQYF | TGCGCCAGCAGCCAAGTAGGGAGCTCCTACGAGCAGTACTTC